A selection of T cell receptor beta chains follows, all from one sample in a study of T-cell memory formation after mild COVID-19. TCRdb analysed the 5' RACE reads with MiXCR anew, one entry per CDR3 protein. The sample has 250,000 to 400,000 distinct CDR3 sequences, approximately 14% seen once. Sequenced sample: PBMCs or a T cell subset sorted from them (not recorded which). The receptors come from a man aged 18 to 30 who had mild COVID-19 (a few samples of this study predate the infection). Cell type and time point are not known. Both conserved end residues are part of each CDR3. The order of the fields is D gene, clone size, V gene, J gene, CDR3 protein. D genes are given only for firm matches. Some rows have no size entry. The others give once, few or many, or a class for an expanded clone.

>-|few|TRBV6-1|TRBJ1-4
CASEGAGEKLFF
>-|few|TRBV18|TRBJ1-6
CASSVDGRYSPLHF
>-|-|TRBV7-2|TRBJ1-2
CASSLGDNPNYGYTF
>TRBD1|many|TRBV6-6|TRBJ2-5
CASSWGQGAQETQYF
>-|few|TRBV28|TRBJ1-1
CASSLSRSAAFF
>-|-|TRBV15|TRBJ1-1
CATSVSRALSEAFF
>-|-|TRBV7-2|TRBJ1-4
CASSLGTPPGANEKLFF
>TRBD1|few|TRBV4-1|TRBJ2-3
CASSFRGTGRTDTQYF
>-|-|TRBV19|TRBJ1-1
CASNSGNTEAFF
>-|few|TRBV7-2|TRBJ1-2
CASSLSRAGDGYTF
>TRBD1|-|TRBV4-1|TRBJ2-5
CASGNRGQETQYF
>-|few|TRBV7-9|TRBJ2-3
CASSPPGLNTDTQYF
>-|-|TRBV6-1|TRBJ1-6
CASSVGRINSPLHF
>-|many|TRBV7-9|TRBJ2-1
CASSPPLRTDNEQFF